The sequence of this TCR beta chain was determined in a study of control samples from healthy donors and cancer patients (dated by TCRdb to the early 2020s). Library generation was performed with the immunoSEQ multiplex PCR assay. TCRdb holds this immuneACCESS table with in-frame rearrangements only. Some clones are missing; in checked studies, unresolved V genes explain under half, and the rest has no known cause. The sample table records tens of thousands of clones; 91% of these occur just once. 0.8% to 1% of the sample comes from the top ten. The CDR3, cysteine through valine, is 13 amino acids long. The entry retains the CDR3 DNA only, 39 bases that are in frame from base 1. CDR1 LNHNV and CDR2 YYDKDF are derived from the germline V gene (reference sequence). V is pared back by 6 bases and J by 0 bases, with 9 bases lying between the germline termini. On this clone: The specificity of this receptor is unknown. No much larger clone is present one base from it, and per-base qualities are unavailable.

The chain was built from TRBV15 and TRBJ2-7; the D call is tentative, TRBD1 or TRBD2, as each matches 6 bases. This TCR was sampled from a man younger than 40 with colorectal cancer. The sequencing input was PBMCs. This receptor has the CDR3 CATSPGASYEQYV. The DNA sequence follows: TGTGCCACCAGTCCGGGGGCCTCCTACGAGCAGTACGTC.